These 3 T cell receptor beta chains were sequenced from one sample in a study of cytomegalovirus exposure and HLA in healthy donors. In the PCR, 60 Vbeta and 13 Jbeta primers were used. Profiling relied on immunoSEQ multiplex PCR, and the TCRdb table lists in-frame clones only, not all of them. The sample shows about 130,000 clones, about four fifths of them seen only once. The source material was PBMCs. The receptors were sampled from a male donor in good health and CMV-seropositive.

CDR3 nucleotide sequence: TGTGCCAGTTCAGGGGAAACCTCCTCCTACGAGCAGTACTTC. It codes for CASSGETSSYEQYF. This sequence joins TRBV19 and TRBJ2-7, with a tentative D call TRBD1 (6 bases). V was pared by 8 bases and J by 0 bases, with 14 bases between. Germline V gene lookup returns CDR1 LNHDA and CDR2 SQIVND (reference sequence). This CDR3 has 14 residues.

V usage is TRBV7-3 and J usage is TRBJ2-3; 12 bases fit TRBD2. The CDR3 is 20 amino acids. The V gene's germline CDR1 is SGHTA and CDR2 FQGTGA. Losses at the gene ends were 0 bases for V and 4 bases for J; bases not matched to a gene: 14. CDR3 sequence (DNA): TGTGCCAGCAGCTTAACCGGGGGGGAGCGACTAGCGGGAGCCGCAGATACGCAGTATTTT. It translates to CASSLTGGERLAGAADTQYF.

The rearrangement joins TRBV9 to TRBJ2-5, with 9 nucleotides matching TRBD2. This CDR3 contains 13 residues. J was trimmed by 5 bases and V by 4 bases; bases with no gene match: 3. Germline loops: CDR1 SGDLS, CDR2 YYNGEE. CDR3: CASSTGTSETQYF. The DNA for the CDR3 is TGTGCCAGCAGCACCGGGACTAGCGAGACCCAGTACTTC.